The table lists the clone carrying this T cell receptor (beta chain) with a few counts. These data are taken from a study of blood T cell repertoires in COVID-19. Whole-study context: Donors in the United States, Italy and Spain gave samples during acute or convalescent COVID-19. In each case, the material was cDNA or gDNA derived from T cells, B-cell-depleted T cells, or PBMCs.

This CDR3 has 14 residues. The V gene's germline CDR1 is SGHRS and CDR2 YFSETQ. The V end lost 0 bases, the J end lost 8 bases, and 9 bases lay between the germline ends. In the authors' workflow: Researchers report that nucleated cell counts were estimated from reference gene primer amplification. Clones were sequenced by immunoSEQ multiplex PCR, and TCRdb holds only the in-frame ones, with some missing. D and trimming come from the DNA, and the V and J calls and clone size come from that table. This sample has 250,000 to 300,000 clones, with approximately 85% found just once. The sequenced sample consisted of peripheral blood. This sequence was found in a woman in her 70s with acute or convalescent COVID-19. The genes are TRBV5-1 and TRBJ1-6; D is uncertain. The CDR3 loop reads CASSLGAGDSPLHF. Here the CDR3 DNA reads TGCGCCAGCAGCTTGGGGGCAGGCGATTCACCCCTCCACTTT.